This entry features one TCR beta chain sequence. Its antigen is currently unknown. These data come from a study of T-cell reconstitution after alpha-beta-depleted transplantation in children. TCRbeta library construction was performed incorporating unique molecular identifiers. TCRdb re-derived calls from the PCR reads in MiXCR, one entry per CDR3 protein. This sample has a few hundred thousand distinct CDR3 sequences, with 10% to 15% found just once. Study results and caveats: T cells produced anew were the main source of T-cell counts and diversity one year after transplant.

Looked up from germline, CDR1 is MDHEN and CDR2 is SYDVKM. The ends were cut back, 3 bases at V and 7 bases at J, with 10 bases in the middle. CDR3 size: 13 residues. This TCR derives from a male patient aged 10 to 17 who had a stem cell transplant for acute myeloid leukemia, so the T cells may come from the graft donor. Sequenced here: PBMCs, mostly from graft donor cells, sampled 360 days after TCRalphabeta/CD19-depleted stem cell transplant. The rearrangement links TRBV28 to TRBJ2-1; D uncertain. The CDR3 sequence is CASSFIGKNEQFF. The DNA for the CDR3 is TGTGCCAGCAGTTTTATAGGGAAAAATGAGCAGTTCTTC.